The 4 T cell receptor beta chains in this list originate from one sample, sequenced in a study of T cells expressing NK-cell markers. TCRdb reworked the 5' RACE reads into one entry per CDR3 protein, no DNA. The specimen's table records 550,000 to 600,000 distinct CDR3 sequences. Sequences were obtained from blood T cells: a sorted CD56 or NKG2C T cell subset, CD4+ or CD8+ T cells, or bulk PBMC T cells (not recorded which). These receptors originate from a man aged 18 to 35 in good health.

The chain uses TRBV20-1 and TRBJ2-1; TCRdb's D gene call, TRBD1, goes unchecked for lack of DNA. Germline CDR1 and CDR2: DFQATT and SNEGSKA (reference sequence). This CDR3 region has 15 residues. The CDR3 is CSASDVGRGDNEQFF.

The gene calls are TRBV12-3 or TRBV12-4 and TRBJ2-6; TCRdb's D call of TRBD1 is untestable without DNA. This CDR3 region has 17 residues. The CDR3 sequence: CASSTTGMNTGANVLTF.

CDR3 in amino acids: CASSLVGGSADTQYF. The chain is built from TRBV7-8 and TRBJ2-3; as DNA is missing, the TRBD1 call by TCRdb cannot be tested. Germline CDR1 is SGHVS and CDR2 is FQNEAQ. This CDR3 has 15 amino acids. The full variable domain, completed using reference TRBV7-8 and TRBJ2-3, is GAGVSQSPRYKVAKRGQDVALRCDPISGHVSLFWYQQALGQGPEFLTYFQNEAQLDKSGLPSDRFFAERPEGSVSTLKIQRTQQEDSAVYLCASSLVGGSADTQYFGPGTRLTVL.

J is TRBJ2-1 and V is TRBV12-3 or TRBV12-4; TCRdb indicates TRBD2, and absent DNA this call remains unverified. The CDR3 runs to 16 residues. The CDR3 sequence: CASSPHRTSGTDEQFF.